These T cell receptor beta chains were read from a single sample in a study of shared clonotypes between healthy human individuals. Libraries were prepared by immunoSEQ multiplex PCR; TCRdb keeps only in-frame clonotypes and omits some of them. The profile covers about 2.4 million clones, with approximately 93% appearing a single time and around 0.4% taken by the ten largest. The specimen sequenced was naive CD4+ T cells from PBMCs. The source of these receptors is a man between 18 and 35 years old in good health. Some clones in this sample may be carry-over from other donors' samples. Each CDR3 is given without its conserved first and last residue. Fields, in order: clone size, V gene, J gene, CDR3 protein. Clone size is shown for a subset of rows, as once, few, many or a class of expanded clone.

>.|TRBV20-1|TRBJ2-1
SARADRGQF
>.|TRBV10-3|TRBJ2-2
AISGGGTNTGELF
>.|TRBV4-2|TRBJ2-7
ASSQFSGRDYEQY
>.|TRBV19|TRBJ1-5
ASSIGDRGNNQPQH
>.|TRBV15|TRBJ2-1
ATSVTRDRANEQF
>.|TRBV7-3|TRBJ2-7
ASSLGGGRSPYEQY
>few|TRBV7-9|TRBJ2-2
ASSLRDTGELF
>.|TRBV27|TRBJ2-3
ASSPPHGGRTDTQY
>once|TRBV18|TRBJ2-7
ASSPGLAVYEQY
>.|TRBV5-1|TRBJ2-1
ASSLAVEQF
>.|TRBV28|TRBJ2-7
ASSSPSRGKNEQY
>once|TRBV28|TRBJ1-5
ASSLSQVYQPQH
>.|TRBV12-5|TRBJ2-3
ASGENSPTDTQY
>.|TRBV5-6|TRBJ2-7
ASSSAGQGAYEQY
>.|TRBV19|TRBJ2-1
ASSITGGFGSEQF
>.|TRBV13|TRBJ2-3
ASSSLAGPTDTQY
>.|TRBV27|TRBJ2-3
ASSLWGSTDTQY
>.|TRBV4-3|TRBJ2-7
ASSRGSGSYEQY
>.|TRBV7-3|TRBJ2-5
ASSLMGSGRAGETQY
>.|TRBV18|TRBJ2-7
ASSPYGPPSTEQY
>.|TRBV19|TRBJ1-1
ASNFGPSTEAF
>.|TRBV28|TRBJ1-5
ASRQSNQPQH
>.|TRBV30|TRBJ1-2
AWTTDRGLGYT
>.|TRBV5-1|TRBJ1-1
ASSLVFGGRGLDITEAF
>.|TRBV11-2|TRBJ2-1
ASSFLWTSGREVGEQF
>.|TRBV23-1|TRBJ2-1
ASSHRTAAREDHRGNEQF
>.|TRBV25-1|TRBJ2-7
ASSGAGGSYEQY
>.|TRBV6-1|TRBJ2-7
ASSAGAAYYEQY
>.|TRBV4-3|TRBJ2-7
ASSPRPGGSYEQY
>.|TRBV2|TRBJ2-1
ASSFSGSEQF
>.|TRBV28|TRBJ2-3
ASRSSTDTQY
>.|TRBV6-5|TRBJ1-1
ASSSTTGETEAF
>.|TRBV27|TRBJ2-7
ASSPRTSGSYEQY
>.|TRBV5-1|TRBJ2-5
ASRRYRSSQETQY
>.|TRBV18|TRBJ2-1
ASSPDYNEQF
>.|TRBV4-1|TRBJ2-7
ASSQVGSGRSYEQY
>once|TRBV6-5|TRBJ1-1
ASSQLTGPNTEAF
>.|TRBV5-1|TRBJ2-7
ASSPGGQGRKEQY
>.|TRBV7-9|TRBJ2-7
ASSLDSWDSFSYEQY
>once|TRBV9|TRBJ2-7
ASSARPDRGYEQY
>once|TRBV9|TRBJ2-7
ASSADPGQGIHEQY
>.|TRBV7-3|TRBJ2-7
ASSPTGANEQY
>.|TRBV5-6|TRBJ2-5
ASSLAGNQETQY
>.|TRBV9|TRBJ2-7
ASSVNPRQGYEQY
>.|TRBV10-1|TRBJ2-2
ASSEGSGTGELF
>.|TRBV10-2|TRBJ1-1
ASTGRGMNTEAF
>.|TRBV21-1|TRBJ2-1
ASSKKVGGSSYNEQF
>.|TRBV5-1|TRBJ2-7
ASSEGTSGRRANEQY
>.|TRBV28|TRBJ1-2
ASSLRVNYGYT
>.|TRBV29-1|TRBJ2-3
SVGTASDTQY
>once|TRBV29-1|TRBJ1-2
SVGPGDYGYT
>.|TRBV5-4|TRBJ2-7
ASSLDGGLGEQY
>.|TRBV2|TRBJ2-1
ASRVAGVSYNEQF
>once|TRBV2|TRBJ1-1
ASGREQGTEAF
>.|TRBV25-1|TRBJ1-3
ASSQPKPGAGNTIY
>.|TRBV5-4|TRBJ2-7
ASIKGPTGYEQY
>.|TRBV6-5|TRBJ2-7
ASSYLGGTGAYEQY
>.|TRBV19|TRBJ2-7
ASKIGTGSSYEQY
>few|TRBV5-1|TRBJ1-5
ASSLGALKGNQPQH
>.|TRBV5-1|TRBJ1-1
ASSFSGQGRVGTEAF